This TCR beta chain was observed in a study of shared clonotypes between healthy human individuals. Sequenced by immunoSEQ multiplex PCR; TCRdb stores in-frame clones only, minus some. The sample has roughly 2.4 million clones, almost 96% seen once. CDR1 and CDR2 from the germline V gene are KGHSH and LQKENI. The J segment lost 4 bases and the V segment lost 5 bases, leaving 3 bases of the junction unmatched. The CDR3 has 14 residues. The receptor was derived from a man aged 18 to 30 in good health. The specimen was naive CD4+ T cells sorted from blood. Subset indicated: CD45RA+ positively selected. The chain carries TRBV18 and TRBJ1-5; 9 positions agree with TRBD1. The DNA of the CDR3 is TGTGCCAGCTCATCCGGGACAGGGAATCAGCCCCAGCATTTT. Amino acids: CASSSGTGNQPQHF.